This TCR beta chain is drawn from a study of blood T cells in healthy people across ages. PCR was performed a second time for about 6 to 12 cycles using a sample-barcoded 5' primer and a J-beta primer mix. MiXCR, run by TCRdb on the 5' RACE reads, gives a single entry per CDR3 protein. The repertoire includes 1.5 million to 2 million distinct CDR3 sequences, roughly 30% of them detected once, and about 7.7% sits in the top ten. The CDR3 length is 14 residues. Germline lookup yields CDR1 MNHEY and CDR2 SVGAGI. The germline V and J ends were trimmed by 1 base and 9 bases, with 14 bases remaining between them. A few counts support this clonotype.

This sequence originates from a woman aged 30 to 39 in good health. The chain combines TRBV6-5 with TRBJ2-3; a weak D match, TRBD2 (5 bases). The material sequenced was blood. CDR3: CASSYYGPRGTQYF. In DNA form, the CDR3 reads TGTGCCAGCAGTTACTACGGGCCCCGGGGAACGCAGTATTTT.